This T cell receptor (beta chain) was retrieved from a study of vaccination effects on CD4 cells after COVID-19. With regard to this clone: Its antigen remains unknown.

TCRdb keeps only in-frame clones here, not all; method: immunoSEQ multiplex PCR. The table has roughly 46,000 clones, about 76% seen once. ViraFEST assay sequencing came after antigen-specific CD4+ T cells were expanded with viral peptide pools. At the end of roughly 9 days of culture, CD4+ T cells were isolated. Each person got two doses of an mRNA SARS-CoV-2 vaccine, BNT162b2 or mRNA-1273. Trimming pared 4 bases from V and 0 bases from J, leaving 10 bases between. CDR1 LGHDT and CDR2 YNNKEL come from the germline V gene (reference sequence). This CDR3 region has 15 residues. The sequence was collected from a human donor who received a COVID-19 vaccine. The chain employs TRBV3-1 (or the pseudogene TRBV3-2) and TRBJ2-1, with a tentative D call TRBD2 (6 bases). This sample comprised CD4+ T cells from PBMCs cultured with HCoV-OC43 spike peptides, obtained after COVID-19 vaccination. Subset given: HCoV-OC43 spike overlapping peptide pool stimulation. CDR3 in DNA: TGTGCCAGCAGCCCTGGGGGGAACTCCTACAATGAGCAGTTCTTC. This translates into CASSPGGNSYNEQFF.